These 13 T cell receptor beta chains were sequenced from one sample in a study of naive and memory T cell subsets (dated by TCRdb to about 2017). Study-level results and caveats: Naive repertoires, especially CD8, contained a few larger clonotypes, possibly memory cells re-expressing CD45RA.

Libraries were built with UMI-ligation and nested PCR. For sequencing, an Illumina MiSeq was employed. An equimolar mix of two oligonucleotides covering both TRBC1 and TRBC2 was used as the beta constant-region primer. The ligated cDNA went through four rounds of PCR with nested alpha and beta constant-region primers together with the SP2 primer. The raw public data were reprocessed by TCRdb itself: fastp quality trimming at Q25, MiXCR clonotype calling, in-frame beta chains only. CDR3 protein sequences are deduplicated, and each keeps its most common genes and DNA. The table for this sample lists roughly 100,000 distinct CDR3 sequences; roughly 14% of them were counted only once. Approximately 2.8% of the sample comes from the top ten. Which antigens these TCRs recognize remains unknown. The sequencing input was naive CD8+ T cells from blood. In light of the paper, this sample's cell subset or site label describes: naive T cells, CD45RA high CD27+. All receptors come from a human donor in good health.

This chain links TRBV5-4 with TRBJ2-7; a weak D match, TRBD1 (6 bases). CDR1 is SGHNT, CDR2 YYREEE, per germline (reference sequence). The CDR3 runs 13 residues. The V and J ends lost 0 bases and 7 bases respectively, with 11 bases between them. The CDR3 is CASSLDRVEEQYF. CDR3 in DNA: TGTGCCAGCAGCTTGGACAGGGTAGAGGAGCAGTACTTC.

This chain uses TRBV5-6 with TRBJ1-1; no firm D call. The CDR3 covers 14 residues. Trimming removed 4 bases from V and 10 bases from J, with 20 bases in between. CDR1 SGHDT and CDR2 YYEEEE come from the germline V gene. The CDR3 nucleotides are TGTGCCAGCAGCCCTAAACTTCGGAGGAATGGAGCTTTCTTT. Translation gives CASSPKLRRNGAFF.

This clonotype has more than one count but fewer than ten. This chain connects TRBV12-3 or TRBV12-4 to TRBJ2-5, with TRBD1 matching 7 bases. V shed 6 bases, J shed 5 bases, and the junction held 15 bases outside the gene matches. The CDR3 length is 16 residues. The CDR3 DNA reads TGTGCCAGCAGCCGCCACTCACAGGGGTCGGGGGAGACCCAGTACTTC. This encodes CASSRHSQGSGETQYF.

The V gene is TRBV2, the J gene TRBJ1-2; D not certain. Germline V lookup: CDR1 SNHLY, CDR2 FYNNEI. There are 13 residues in the CDR3. V was pared by 3 bases and J by 4 bases, with 9 bases between. The DNA for the CDR3 is TGTGCCAGCAGTGAGCGGGAGTTCTATGGCTACACCTTC. Amino acids: CASSEREFYGYTF.

This clonotype occurred a few times. CDR3 protein: CASSSDRTMYEQYF. For the CDR3, the DNA is TGTGCCAGCTCTTCGGACCGAACGATGTACGAGCAGTACTTC. The genes are TRBV18 and TRBJ2-7; D is uncertain. This CDR3 has 14 amino acids. V shed 6 bases and J shed 4 bases, with 16 bases lying between them. The germline V gene encodes CDR1 KGHSH and CDR2 LQKENI.

The chain links TRBV4-3 to TRBJ1-1; 7 nucleotides agree with TRBD1. This CDR3 is built from 14 residues. V was clipped by 1 base and J by 5 bases; unmatched bases: 4. Germline CDR1 reads LGHNA; CDR2 reads YSLEER. CDR3 amino acids: CASSQGQGGTEAFF. In DNA, the CDR3 is TGCGCCAGCAGCCAAGGACAGGGCGGGACTGAAGCTTTCTTT.

A few counts support this clonotype. The chain couples TRBV12-3 or TRBV12-4 to TRBJ2-7; 11 bases line up with TRBD2. The CDR3 contains 14 residues. V dropped 5 bases and J dropped 3; count of bases not matched to a gene: 3. CDR3 amino acids: CASSLTSGGYEQYF. In nucleotides, the CDR3 is TGTGCCAGCAGTCTCACTAGCGGGGGCTACGAGCAGTACTTC.

The V and J genes are TRBV12-3 or TRBV12-4 and TRBJ2-7, with 9 bases identical to TRBD2. V lost 3 bases and J lost 6; bases outside the gene matches: 9. This CDR3 spans 15 amino acids. CDR3 DNA sequence: TGTGCCAGCAGTTTTGCGGGAGGGCTGAGAGGCGAGCAGTACTTC. Protein sequence: CASSFAGGLRGEQYF.

A few counts support this clonotype. V is TRBV4-1 and J is TRBJ2-7; no definite D call. V shed 4 bases and J shed 2 bases, with 15 bases lying between them. The CDR3 contains 15 residues. Germline V gives CDR1 MGHRA, CDR2 YSYEKL. The CDR3 nucleotides are TGCGCCAGCAGCCCGACGGAAAACCCAACCTACGAGCAGTACTTC. Its protein product is CASSPTENPTYEQYF.

This sequence joins TRBV25-1 and TRBJ1-2; TRBD1 might be the D (5 bases). This CDR3 is built from 14 residues. Per the germline V gene, CDR1 is MGHDK and CDR2 is SYGVNS. V was cut by 6 bases and J by 3 bases, with 14 bases left in between. The CDR3: CASRAEGDDYGYTF. The CDR3 DNA sequence: TGTGCCAGCAGGGCTGAAGGGGATGACTATGGCTACACCTTC.

V and J are TRBV7-9 and TRBJ1-6, with 10 positions matching TRBD1. The CDR3 length is 17 residues. J gave up 10 bases and V 5 bases, and 14 bases lay outside the gene matches. Looked up from germline, CDR1 is SEHNR and CDR2 is FQNEAQ (reference sequence). CDR3 protein: CASSQSVPGQGYSPLHF. Written as DNA, the CDR3 is TGTGCCAGCAGCCAAAGTGTCCCGGGACAGGGGTACTCACCCCTCCACTTT.

This clonotype was seen many times. The genes are TRBV4-3 and TRBJ2-5; D possibly matches TRBD1 or TRBD2 (6 bases each). V lost 0 bases to trimming and J lost 5 bases, with 16 bases between them. CDR3 length equals 16 residues. Germline V lookup: CDR1 LGHNA, CDR2 YSLEER. CDR3 sequence (DNA): TGCGCCAGCAGCCAAGATCTTGGGGGGCCGGGGGAGACCCAGTACTTC. It encodes CASSQDLGGPGETQYF.

This clonotype was detected only a few times. The genes are TRBV19 and TRBJ2-2, with 11 bases matching TRBD1. The CDR3 spans 15 residues. V lost 3 bases and J lost 3; bases outside the gene matches: 0. Germline CDR1 is LNHDA and CDR2 is SQIVND (reference sequence). CDR3 nucleotide sequence: TGTGCCAGTAGTATGGGACAGGGGGACACCGGGGAGCTGTTTTTT. This codes for CASSMGQGDTGELFF.